This record concerns one TCR beta chain sequence. The data were taken from a study of blood T cell repertoires in COVID-19. Study-level information: The samples span acute and convalescent COVID-19 from the United States, Italy and Spain. Sources were T cells, B-cell-depleted T cells, or PBMCs; the material itself was cDNA or gDNA.

Authors' methods: Using reference gene primer amplification, nucleated cell counts were estimated. Using immunoSEQ multiplex PCR, the repertoire was profiled, and TCRdb retains in-frame clones only, with some absent. D and trimming were read from the DNA, whereas the V and J calls and clone size are those reported in that table. Altogether 120,000 or so clones are present, 65% to 80% being singletons, with the ten largest covering less than 7.5%. The CDR3 is made up of 13 amino acids. Unmatched junction bases numbered 8, after V lost 7 bases and J lost 9 bases. Germline values: CDR1 MNHEY, CDR2 SMNVEV (reference sequence).

Specimen: peripheral blood. The chain combines TRBV27 with TRBJ2-4, with 8 bases that match TRBD1. This TCR was sampled from a man in his 70s with acute or convalescent COVID-19. CDR3 loop: CASTRQGSSIQYF. CDR3 DNA: TGTGCCAGCACCCGACAGGGGTCGAGCATTCAGTACTTC.